The clone carrying this TCR beta chain was counted only a few times. The data were obtained in a study of blood T cell repertoires in COVID-19. Overall study: The United States, Italy and Spain provided the acute and convalescent COVID-19 samples.

The V and J ends lost 5 bases and 2 bases, in that order; junction bases with no gene match: 12. In germline, CDR1 is SEHNR, CDR2 FQNEAQ (reference sequence). The CDR3 has 16 amino acids. Under the authors' procedure: Nucleated cell counts were estimated from reference gene primer amplification. TCRdb keeps only in-frame clones here, not all; method: immunoSEQ multiplex PCR. The V and J calls and clone size are taken from that table; D and trimming were inferred from the DNA. The sample yields about 49,000 clones, approximately 86% seen once. The rearrangement links TRBV7-9 to TRBJ2-7; TRBD1 matches at 7 bases. The sequence was collected from a human donor in a cohort sampled during active COVID-19. Sequenced material: peripheral blood. CDR3 sequence (DNA): TGTGCCAGCAGCACCCGACAGGGATTGGGGGCCTACGAGCAGTACTTC. It codes for CASSTRQGLGAYEQYF.